This is a list of T cell receptor beta chains from one sample in a study of T cells in Graves' hyperthyroidism and ophthalmopathy. One entry per CDR3 protein results from TCRdb running MiXCR on the multiplex PCR reads. The top ten clones hold 25% of a sample with 30,000 to 35,000 distinct CDR3 sequences, about 53% of them seen once. Sequenced: blood. Every receptor here comes from a middle-aged woman with Graves' ophthalmopathy. CDR3s include the opening cysteine and the closing phenylalanine or tryptophan. D genes are given only for firm matches. The size entry is marked missing in some rows and otherwise reads once, few, many or a size class.

J: TRBJ2-7; V: TRBV7-9; D: .; size: .; DNA: TGTGCCAGCAGCCCCCCAGGGACCTACGAGCAGTACTTC; CDR3: CASSPPGTYEQYF
J: TRBJ2-5; V: TRBV10-1; D: .; size: .; DNA: TGCGCCAGACGAAATAGCGGCGGGCAAGAGACCCAGTACTTC; CDR3: CARRNSGGQETQYF
J: TRBJ1-3; V: TRBV28; D: .; size: many; DNA: TGTGCCAGCAGTTTAGATGAGGTGCGGGGAAACACCATATATTTT; CDR3: CASSLDEVRGNTIYF
J: TRBJ2-1; V: TRBV7-2; D: TRBD2; size: .; DNA: TGTGCCAGCAGCTTAGAACTAGCGGGAGCAGTTGAGCAGTTCTTC; CDR3: CASSLELAGAVEQFF
J: TRBJ2-7; V: TRBV20-1; D: TRBD1; size: .; DNA: TGCAGTGCTAGAGGGACAGGGGGCTACGAGCAGTACTTC; CDR3: CSARGTGGYEQYF
J: TRBJ2-1; V: TRBV2; D: TRBD2; size: many; DNA: TGTGCCAGCAGCCAAGGACTAGCTCCTATCGAGAGAGAGCAGTTCTTC; CDR3: CASSQGLAPIEREQFF
J: TRBJ2-2; V: TRBV7-2; D: .; size: .; DNA: TGTGCCAGCAGCTTAGTTGCAGGGATGAACACCGGGGAGCTGTTTTTT; CDR3: CASSLVAGMNTGELFF
J: TRBJ2-2; V: TRBV12-3/TRBV12-4; D: .; size: many; DNA: TGTGCCAGCAGTTTGAGGGGTTCGAGCACCGGGGAGCTGTTTTTT; CDR3: CASSLRGSSTGELFF
J: TRBJ1-5; V: TRBV6-1; D: .; size: many; DNA: TGTGCCAGCAGTTGGGCCAGGACTACCAAATCTAGCAGTCAGCCCCAGCATTTT; CDR3: CASSWARTTKSSSQPQHF
J: TRBJ2-1; V: TRBV14; D: .; size: .; DNA: TGTGCCAGCAGCCACCTAGCGTTATACAATGGGCAGTTCTTC; CDR3: CASSHLALYNGQFF
J: TRBJ2-7; V: TRBV19; D: TRBD2; size: .; DNA: TGTGCCACTAGTATTCTAGCGGGATCGTACGAGCTGCACTTC; CDR3: CATSILAGSYELHF
J: TRBJ2-3; V: TRBV27; D: TRBD2; size: many; DNA: TGTGCCAGCAGACTGGACCCGGGAGGGGGCACAGATACGCAGTATTTT; CDR3: CASRLDPGGGTDTQYF
J: TRBJ1-2; V: TRBV10-3; D: .; size: .; DNA: TGTGCCATATCGGACTATGGCTACACCTTC; CDR3: CAISDYGYTF
J: TRBJ1-5; V: TRBV5-1; D: TRBD1; size: many; DNA: TGCGCCAGCAGCTTACAGGGGGCCAACAATCAGCCCCAGCATTTT; CDR3: CASSLQGANNQPQHF
J: TRBJ2-6; V: TRBV4-3; D: .; size: .; DNA: TGCGCCAGCAGCCAAGATATGCGAGCTTCTGGGGCCAACGTCCTGACTTTC; CDR3: CASSQDMRASGANVLTF
J: TRBJ2-1; V: TRBV7-8; D: .; size: many; DNA: TGTGCCAGCAGCCAGGGCCCCAATGAGCAGTTCTTC; CDR3: CASSQGPNEQFF
J: TRBJ2-2; V: TRBV11-3; D: TRBD2; size: many; DNA: TGTGCCAGCAGCTCAATAGCGGGTGCGAACACCGGGGAGCTGTTTTTT; CDR3: CASSSIAGANTGELFF
J: TRBJ2-2; V: TRBV19; D: TRBD2; size: many; DNA: TGTGCCAGTAGTATTCCGGGACTAGCGGGAGGGGGAACCGGGGAGCTGTTTTTT; CDR3: CASSIPGLAGGGTGELFF
J: TRBJ2-5; V: TRBV24-1; D: .; size: .; DNA: TGTGCCACCAGTGATTCGTCGAAGGGGGTACAAGAGACCCAGTACTTC; CDR3: CATSDSSKGVQETQYF
J: TRBJ1-2; V: TRBV20-1; D: .; size: medium-sized; DNA: TGCAGTGCCACAGCAGGGAGCGGGTATGGCTACACCTTC; CDR3: CSATAGSGYGYTF
J: TRBJ1-6; V: TRBV20-1; D: .; size: .; DNA: TGCAGTGCTAGAGATCGCGAGGACTCCTATAATTCACCCCTCCACTTT; CDR3: CSARDREDSYNSPLHF
J: TRBJ2-5; V: TRBV7-3; D: .; size: many; DNA: TGTGCCAGCAGCTTGGGGGGGCCAAAAGAGACCCAGTACTTC; CDR3: CASSLGGPKETQYF
J: TRBJ2-3; V: TRBV5-1; D: TRBD2; size: many; DNA: TGCGCCAGCAGCTCTGGGACTAGAGGGACCATCACAGATACGCAGTATTTT; CDR3: CASSSGTRGTITDTQYF
J: TRBJ2-3; V: TRBV7-9; D: TRBD2; size: .; DNA: TGTGCCAGCAGCCCTGGACTAGCGGGGGTCACAGATACGCAGTATTTT; CDR3: CASSPGLAGVTDTQYF
J: TRBJ2-1; V: TRBV28; D: TRBD1; size: many; DNA: TGTGCCAGTACAGGGGGTGGTTTGTACAATGAGCAGTTCTTC; CDR3: CASTGGGLYNEQFF
J: TRBJ1-3; V: TRBV25-1; D: .; size: .; DNA: TGTGCCAGCAGTGATTCGGGGAGGGCAGGAAACACCATATATTTT; CDR3: CASSDSGRAGNTIYF
J: TRBJ1-2; V: TRBV7-9; D: .; size: .; DNA: TGTGCCAGCAGCTTAGCTAGGGGAGGGAATGGCTACACCTTC; CDR3: CASSLARGGNGYTF
J: TRBJ2-2; V: TRBV11-3; D: .; size: many; DNA: TGTGCCAGCAGCTTCATGAGTGCGAACACCGGGGAGCTGTTTTTT; CDR3: CASSFMSANTGELFF
J: TRBJ2-7; V: TRBV11-3; D: TRBD2; size: .; DNA: TGTGCCAGCAGCCAAAACCTGGAGATCGGCGGGGGGGCGTCCTACGAGCAGTACTTC; CDR3: CASSQNLEIGGGASYEQYF
J: TRBJ2-3; V: TRBV20-1; D: TRBD2; size: .; DNA: TGCAGTGCTTCGCGGCCTAGCGGGAGAGGCGGCACAGATACGCAGTATTTT; CDR3: CSASRPSGRGGTDTQYF
J: TRBJ2-3; V: TRBV6-6; D: .; size: many; DNA: TGTGCCAGCACCCGGGGCACAGATACGCAGTATTTT; CDR3: CASTRGTDTQYF
J: TRBJ2-2; V: TRBV11-2; D: .; size: many; DNA: TGTGCCAGCAGCCTAAACCAGGGGGAGCTGTTTTTT; CDR3: CASSLNQGELFF
J: TRBJ2-7; V: TRBV6-6; D: .; size: many; DNA: TGTGCCAGCAGCTCCTTAGGGGCGGACGAGCAGTACTTC; CDR3: CASSSLGADEQYF
J: TRBJ2-1; V: TRBV29-1; D: .; size: .; DNA: .; CDR3: CSVDSALYLCASTPQGAGVFF
J: TRBJ1-1; V: TRBV4-2; D: TRBD1; size: many; DNA: TGTGCCAGCAGCCAAGATCGGACAGGGAACACTGAAGCTTTCTTT; CDR3: CASSQDRTGNTEAFF